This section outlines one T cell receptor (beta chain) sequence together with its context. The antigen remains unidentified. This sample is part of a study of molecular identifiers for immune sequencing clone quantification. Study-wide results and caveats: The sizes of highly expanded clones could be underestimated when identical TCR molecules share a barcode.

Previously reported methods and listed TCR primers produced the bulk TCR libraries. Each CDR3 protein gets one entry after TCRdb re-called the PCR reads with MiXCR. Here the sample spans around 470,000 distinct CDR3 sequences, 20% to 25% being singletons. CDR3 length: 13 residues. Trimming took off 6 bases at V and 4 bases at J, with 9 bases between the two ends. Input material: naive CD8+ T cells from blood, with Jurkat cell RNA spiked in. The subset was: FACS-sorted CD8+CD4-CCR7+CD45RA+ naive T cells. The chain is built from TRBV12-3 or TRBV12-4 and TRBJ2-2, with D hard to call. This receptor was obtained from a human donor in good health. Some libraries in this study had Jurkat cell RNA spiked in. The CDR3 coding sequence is TGTGCCAGCAGGACAATTTTCACCGGGGAGCTGTTTTTT. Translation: CASRTIFTGELFF.